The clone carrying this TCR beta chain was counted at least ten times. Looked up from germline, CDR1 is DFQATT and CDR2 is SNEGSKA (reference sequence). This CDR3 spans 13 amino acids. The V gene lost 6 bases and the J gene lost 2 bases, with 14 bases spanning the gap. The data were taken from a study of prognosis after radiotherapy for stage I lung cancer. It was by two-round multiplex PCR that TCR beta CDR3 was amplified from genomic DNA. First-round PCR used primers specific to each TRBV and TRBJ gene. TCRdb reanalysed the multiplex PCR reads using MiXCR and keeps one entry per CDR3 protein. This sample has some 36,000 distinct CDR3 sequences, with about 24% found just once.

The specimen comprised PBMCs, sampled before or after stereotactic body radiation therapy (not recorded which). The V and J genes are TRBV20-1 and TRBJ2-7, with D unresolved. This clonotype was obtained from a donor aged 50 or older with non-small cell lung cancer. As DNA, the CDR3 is TGCAGTGCCGCCGACACGTTCACCTACGAGCAGTACTTC. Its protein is CSAADTFTYEQYF.